Listed below are T cell receptor beta chains from one sample, sequenced in a study of cytomegalovirus exposure and HLA in healthy donors. Profiled with immunoSEQ multiplex PCR; TCRdb holds only in-frame clones, not every one. The table lists 50,000 or so clones, roughly 71% of them singletons, with roughly 36% in the top ten. Sequenced: PBMCs. These receptor sequences come from a man aged 40-50 years in good health and CMV-seropositive. The CDR3 runs from the conserved cysteine through the conserved F or W. A D gene is named only where the DNA matches it firmly. Clone size is stated in some rows and not others, as once, few, many or a class when expanded.

v_gene: TRBV19
d_gene: -
j_gene: TRBJ1-5
abundance: -
CDR3nt: TGTGCCAGTAGTATACGGGATAGCAATCAGCCCCAGCATTTT
CDR3aa: CASSIRDSNQPQHF

v_gene: TRBV18
d_gene: -
j_gene: TRBJ1-1
abundance: -
CDR3nt: TGTGCCAGCTCACCAAAGACAGACGCCCTTTTTTCTGAAGCTTTCTTT
CDR3aa: CASSPKTDALFSEAFF

v_gene: TRBV20-1
d_gene: -
j_gene: TRBJ2-7
abundance: -
CDR3nt: TGCAGTGCGTCAGGGACCTACGAGCAGTACTTC
CDR3aa: CSASGTYEQYF

v_gene: TRBV29-1
d_gene: -
j_gene: TRBJ2-1
abundance: -
CDR3nt: TGCAGCGTTGATGGGAGCTCCTACAATGAGCAGTTCTTC
CDR3aa: CSVDGSSYNEQFF

v_gene: TRBV2
d_gene: -
j_gene: TRBJ1-2
abundance: -
CDR3nt: TGTGCCAGCAGAGGGGAACGGTACAACTATGGCTACACCTTC
CDR3aa: CASRGERYNYGYTF

v_gene: TRBV6-1
d_gene: TRBD2
j_gene: TRBJ2-7
abundance: -
CDR3nt: TGTGCCAGCAAACGAAGCGGGGGGGCCGACGAGCAGTACTTC
CDR3aa: CASKRSGGADEQYF

v_gene: TRBV9
d_gene: TRBD2
j_gene: TRBJ2-3
abundance: few
CDR3nt: TGTGCCAGCAGCGACGAGGGCGGGGGGGCCGTAGATACGCAGTATTTT
CDR3aa: CASSDEGGGAVDTQYF

v_gene: TRBV10-3
d_gene: -
j_gene: TRBJ1-2
abundance: -
CDR3nt: TGTGCCATCAGTGATAACGGTGGGCAGGTTTATGGCTACACCTTC
CDR3aa: CAISDNGGQVYGYTF

v_gene: TRBV4-1
d_gene: TRBD2
j_gene: TRBJ2-6
abundance: -
CDR3nt: TGCGCCAGCAGCCTTTCTAGCGGGGGCTCTGGGGCCAACGTCCTGACTTTC
CDR3aa: CASSLSSGGSGANVLTF

v_gene: TRBV6-5
d_gene: -
j_gene: TRBJ2-7
abundance: -
CDR3nt: TGTGCCAGCAGTTCGACAACTGACTACGAGCAGTACTTC
CDR3aa: CASSSTTDYEQYF

v_gene: TRBV7-6
d_gene: -
j_gene: TRBJ2-2
abundance: -
CDR3nt: TGTGCCAGCACAGGAAAAGGACTCATCACCGGGGAGCTGTTTTTT
CDR3aa: CASTGKGLITGELFF

v_gene: TRBV2
d_gene: TRBD2
j_gene: TRBJ2-7
abundance: -
CDR3nt: TGTGCCAGCAGGGGACGGGGGGAGGTGGGCTACGAGCAGTACTTC
CDR3aa: CASRGRGEVGYEQYF

v_gene: TRBV18
d_gene: -
j_gene: TRBJ2-7
abundance: few
CDR3nt: TGTGCCAGCTCACCTGAGACAGTCACCTACGAGCAGTACTTC
CDR3aa: CASSPETVTYEQYF

v_gene: TRBV6-5
d_gene: -
j_gene: TRBJ1-3
abundance: -
CDR3nt: TGTGCCAGCAGTTACTCGTCCAGGCCCCCTAAGCCCATATATTTT
CDR3aa: CASSYSSRPPKPIYF

v_gene: TRBV29-1
d_gene: TRBD1
j_gene: TRBJ1-1
abundance: -
CDR3nt: TGCAGCGTTGATAATCGGGGACAGGGCGGCACTGAAGCTTTCTTT
CDR3aa: CSVDNRGQGGTEAFF

v_gene: TRBV5-1
d_gene: TRBD1
j_gene: TRBJ2-1
abundance: -
CDR3nt: TGCGCCAGCAGCGCCCAGACAGGGGCCTACAATGAGCAGTTCTTC
CDR3aa: CASSAQTGAYNEQFF

v_gene: TRBV9
d_gene: TRBD1
j_gene: TRBJ1-3
abundance: -
CDR3nt: TGTGCCAGCAGCGTAACAGGCAGGGGGACTGGAAACACCATATATTTT
CDR3aa: CASSVTGRGTGNTIYF

v_gene: TRBV4-1
d_gene: -
j_gene: TRBJ1-1
abundance: -
CDR3nt: TGCGCCAGCAGCCATACGACGGGAGGCGCTGAAGCTTTCTTT
CDR3aa: CASSHTTGGAEAFF

v_gene: TRBV7-2
d_gene: -
j_gene: TRBJ2-1
abundance: -
CDR3nt: TGTGCCAGCAGCTTAGGTCTTTGGGCGGCAGGGCACTACAATGAGCAGTTCTTC
CDR3aa: CASSLGLWAAGHYNEQFF

v_gene: TRBV5-4
d_gene: -
j_gene: TRBJ2-2
abundance: -
CDR3nt: TGTGCCAGCAGCGTTCCAGGGTTAGTCGGGGAGCTGTTTTTT
CDR3aa: CASSVPGLVGELFF

v_gene: TRBV7-2
d_gene: TRBD2
j_gene: TRBJ2-1
abundance: -
CDR3nt: TGTGCCAGCAGCTTTAGCGGGGGGGGCTACAATGAGCAGTTCTTC
CDR3aa: CASSFSGGGYNEQFF

v_gene: TRBV4-2
d_gene: TRBD1
j_gene: TRBJ1-1
abundance: -
CDR3nt: TGTGCCAGCAGCCAAGATCCAGGACAGGGGGGTTACGGGGGTGAGGCTTTCTTT
CDR3aa: CASSQDPGQGGYGGEAFF

v_gene: TRBV5-1
d_gene: -
j_gene: TRBJ1-1
abundance: -
CDR3nt: TGCGCCAGCAGCTTGGGTGGAGGGCTGAACACTGAAGCTTTCTTT
CDR3aa: CASSLGGGLNTEAFF

v_gene: TRBV4-1
d_gene: -
j_gene: TRBJ1-5
abundance: once
CDR3nt: TGCGCCAGCAGCCGGGGGGTGATGGGTTCGGGTCAGCCCCAGCATTTT
CDR3aa: CASSRGVMGSGQPQHF

v_gene: TRBV7-2
d_gene: -
j_gene: TRBJ1-2
abundance: -
CDR3nt: TGTGCCAGCAGCACGAGTTTGGAGGGGTCTGGCTACACCTTC
CDR3aa: CASSTSLEGSGYTF

v_gene: TRBV5-1
d_gene: -
j_gene: TRBJ1-4
abundance: -
CDR3nt: TGCGCCAGCAGCTTGGGAGGGAGCTTTAATGAAAAACTGTTTTTT
CDR3aa: CASSLGGSFNEKLFF

v_gene: TRBV5-5
d_gene: -
j_gene: TRBJ1-1
abundance: -
CDR3nt: TGTGCCAGCAGCTCAGGACGGGAGAACACTGAAGCTTTCTTT
CDR3aa: CASSSGRENTEAFF

v_gene: TRBV30
d_gene: -
j_gene: TRBJ1-5
abundance: -
CDR3nt: TGTGCCTGGGCGGGCGGGGGACGGCAGCCCCAGCATTTT
CDR3aa: CAWAGGGRQPQHF

v_gene: TRBV6-5
d_gene: -
j_gene: TRBJ2-1
abundance: -
CDR3nt: TGTGCCAGCGCGGACTACCGCACCTCCTACAATGAGCAGTTCTTC
CDR3aa: CASADYRTSYNEQFF

v_gene: TRBV9
d_gene: TRBD2
j_gene: TRBJ2-3
abundance: -
CDR3nt: TGTGCCAGCAGCGTAGCGCTAGCGGGGGGAACAGATACGCAGTATTTT
CDR3aa: CASSVALAGGTDTQYF

v_gene: TRBV7-2
d_gene: -
j_gene: TRBJ1-2
abundance: -
CDR3nt: TGTGCCAGCAGCCCGAGGGGGGGCCAGCTAGACTATGGCTACACCTTC
CDR3aa: CASSPRGGQLDYGYTF

v_gene: TRBV5-1
d_gene: TRBD1
j_gene: TRBJ2-2
abundance: -
CDR3nt: TGCGCCAGCAGCTGGGGACAGGGGGAAGTCGGGGAGCTGTTTTTT
CDR3aa: CASSWGQGEVGELFF